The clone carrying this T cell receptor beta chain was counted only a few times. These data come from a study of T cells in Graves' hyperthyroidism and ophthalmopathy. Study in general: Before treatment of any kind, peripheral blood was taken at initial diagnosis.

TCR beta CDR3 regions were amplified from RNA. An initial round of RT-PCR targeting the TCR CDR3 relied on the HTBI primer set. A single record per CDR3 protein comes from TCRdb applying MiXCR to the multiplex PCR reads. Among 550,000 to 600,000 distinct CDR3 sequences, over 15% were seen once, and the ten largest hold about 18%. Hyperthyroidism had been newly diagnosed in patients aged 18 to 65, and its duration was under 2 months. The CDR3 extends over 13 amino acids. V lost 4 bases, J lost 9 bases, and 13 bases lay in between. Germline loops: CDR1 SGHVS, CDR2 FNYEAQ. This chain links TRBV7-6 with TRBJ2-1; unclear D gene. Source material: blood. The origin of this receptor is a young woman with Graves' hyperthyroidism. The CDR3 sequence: CASSSSLFGEQFF. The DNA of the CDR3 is TGTGCCAGCAGCTCCTCTTTGTTCGGTGAGCAGTTCTTC.